The clone carrying this T cell receptor beta chain has more than one count but fewer than ten. Its antigen is not known. This specimen belongs to a study of shared clonotypes between healthy human individuals. Sequencing was performed with immunoSEQ multiplex PCR; in TCRdb, only in-frame clones are kept and a portion is missing. Altogether about a million clones are present, over 60% being singletons, with the ten largest covering over 1.3%. The CDR3 spans 16 residues. The germline gives CDR1 LNHNV, CDR2 YYDKDF (reference sequence). The V segment lost 5 bases and the J segment 5 bases; nucleotides outside the gene matches: 11. Study-wide results and limits: Memory subsets generally showed lower estimated richness than naive subsets. Relative to clonotypes present in all four donors, those not shared had lower generation probabilities.

The donors were adults (healthy and HIV-negative) with no recent acute infections or vaccinations. The rearrangement uses TRBV15 and TRBJ2-7; TRBD1 matches 11 bases. Sequenced input: memory CD4+ T cells sorted from blood. The sample's subset: CD45RA-negative fraction. This clonotype originated in a man between 18 and 35 years old in good health. The CDR3 coding sequence is TGTGCCACCAGCCGGGGACAGGGACAGGGGGGGAACGAGCAGTACTTC. This translates into CATSRGQGQGGNEQYF.